These 20 T cell receptor beta chains originate from one sample sequenced in a study of blood T cell repertoires in COVID-19. Clones were sequenced by immunoSEQ multiplex PCR, and TCRdb holds only the in-frame ones, with some missing. This sample carries 200,000 to 250,000 clones, 88% of them seen once, and the ten largest clones take about 4%. Sequencing input: PBMCs or T cells enriched from blood (not recorded which). These receptors all come from a woman younger than 45 who had been exposed to COVID-19.

The V and J genes are TRBV7-2 and TRBJ1-2, with 7 bases aligning to TRBD1. This CDR3 is 13 amino acids long. The junction had 7 bases not matched to a gene; V was cut back by 5 bases and J by 7 bases. Germline V gene sequence: CDR1 SGHTA, CDR2 FQGNSA. The CDR3 sequence: CASSPQGGGGYTF. CDR3 nucleotide sequence: TGTGCCAGCAGCCCGCAGGGGGGTGGTGGCTACACCTTC.

The chain combines TRBV5-6 with TRBJ2-2, with 12 bases aligning to TRBD2. The CDR3 length is 16 residues. V dropped 0 bases and J dropped 5; count of bases not matched to a gene: 2. Germline V gene lookup returns CDR1 SGHDT and CDR2 YYEEEE. This CDR3 is CASSLVGTSGTGELFF. The CDR3 nucleotides read TGTGCCAGCAGCTTGGTAGGGACTAGCGGGACCGGGGAGCTGTTTTTT.

The chain employs TRBV3-1 (or the pseudogene TRBV3-2) and TRBJ2-1; D remains unclear. Germline V lookup: CDR1 LGHDT, CDR2 YNNKEL (reference sequence). V lost 8 bases and J 10 bases, leaving 15 bases between the germline ends. The CDR3 loop spans 12 amino acids. CDR3 residues: CASEGAFREQFF. CDR3 DNA: TGTGCCAGCGAAGGAGCCTTTAGGGAGCAGTTCTTC.

The J gene is TRBJ1-4, the V gene TRBV5-1; 7 bases map to TRBD1. Trimming at V came to 0 bases and at J to 3 bases, leaving 5 bases not matched to a gene. Germline assignment: CDR1 SGHRS and CDR2 YFSETQ. CDR3 length: 16 amino acids. DNA for the CDR3: TGCGCCAGCAGCTTGGTTGGGACAGCCTCTAATGAAAAACTGTTTTTT. This sequence encodes CASSLVGTASNEKLFF. Supplemented by reference TRBV5-1 and TRBJ1-4, the full variable domain reads KAGVTQTPRYLIKTRGQQVTLSCSPISGHRSVSWYQQTPGQGLQFLFEYFSETQRNKGNFPGRFSGRQFSNSRSEMNVSTLELGDSALYLCASSLVGTASNEKLFFGSGTQLSVL.

The chain links TRBV19 to TRBJ1-5; D call uncertain. The CDR3 totals 17 residues. V shed 3 bases and J shed 3 bases, with 18 bases lying between them. Germline lookup yields CDR1 LNHDA and CDR2 SQIVND (reference sequence). For the CDR3, the DNA is TGTGCCAGTAGTATCGGTCCCAAGCACCATCTCAATCAGCCCCAGCATTTT. Translation: CASSIGPKHHLNQPQHF.

This sequence joins TRBV19 and TRBJ2-7; the match to TRBD2 covers 10 bases. Germline assignment: CDR1 LNHDA and CDR2 SQIVND (reference sequence). The CDR3 contains 14 residues. Losses at the gene ends were 5 bases for V and 3 bases for J; bases not matched to a gene: 4. CDR3 region: CASSVAGGGYEQYF. The CDR3 region has the DNA TGTGCCAGTAGTGTAGCGGGAGGAGGCTACGAGCAGTACTTC.

The chain employs TRBV5-1 and TRBJ2-1; 10 bases are a match to TRBD2. The junction had 7 bases not matched to a gene; V was cut back by 4 bases and J by 6 bases. Germline CDR1 and CDR2: SGHRS and YFSETQ. The CDR3 loop spans 15 amino acids. The CDR3 sequence: CASSLQLAGFNEQFF. CDR3 DNA sequence: TGCGCCAGCAGCCTTCAACTAGCGGGATTCAATGAGCAGTTCTTC.

This chain uses TRBV12-3 or TRBV12-4 with TRBJ1-2, with D uncertain. Trimming removed 7 bases from V and 2 bases from J, with 11 bases in between. The CDR3 covers 13 residues. DNA for the CDR3: TGTGCCAGCACTCCGACACCCAACTATGGCTACACCTTC. Translation: CASTPTPNYGYTF.

The V gene is TRBV5-5, the J gene TRBJ2-1; perhaps TRBD1 as D (6 bases). There are 15 residues in the CDR3. Germline V gene sequence: CDR1 SGHKS, CDR2 YYEKEE (reference sequence). Trimming left V 0 bases short and J 2 bases short, with 9 bases between. CDR3 region: CASSLAGDPYNEQFF. The CDR3 nucleotides read TGTGCCAGCAGCTTGGCAGGGGACCCCTACAATGAGCAGTTCTTC.

The rearrangement links TRBV29-1 to TRBJ1-2; 7 positions match TRBD1. CDR1 is SQVTM and CDR2 is ANQGSEA in the germline V gene. The CDR3 loop spans 12 amino acids. The V and J ends lost 2 bases and 6 bases, in that order; junction bases with no gene match: 3. CDR3 in amino acids: CSVEIGTDGYTF. For the CDR3, the DNA is TGCAGCGTTGAAATCGGGACAGATGGCTACACCTTC. Full variable domain (rest looked up from reference TRBV29-1 and TRBJ1-2): SAVISQKPSRDICQRGTSLTIQCQVDSQVTMMFWYRQQPGQSLTLIATANQGSEATYESGFVIDKFPISRPNLTFSTLTVSNMSPEDSSIYLCSVEIGTDGYTFGSGTRLTVV.

The chain combines TRBV6-6 with TRBJ2-7; the D gene is possibly TRBD2 (6 bases). Germline CDR1 and CDR2: MNHNY and SVGAGI (reference sequence). V was clipped by 5 bases and J by 3 bases, with 11 bases between them. The CDR3 consists of 13 residues. The CDR3 sequence: CASSLPGGYEQYF. The CDR3 bases are TGTGCCAGCAGTCTTCCCGGGGGCTACGAGCAGTACTTC.

This chain links TRBV5-1 with TRBJ2-1, with 9 nucleotides matching TRBD1. This CDR3 is 16 amino acids long. Per germline, CDR1 SGHRS and CDR2 YFSETQ. V lost 0 bases and J lost 7; bases outside the gene matches: 8. CDR3 bases: TGCGCCAGCAGCTTGGGTGGGACAGGGATGGGGAATGAGCAGTTCTTC. Translation: CASSLGGTGMGNEQFF.

The chain has TRBV25-1 and TRBJ1-5, with D tentatively TRBD1 (6 bases). The CDR3 has 13 amino acids. Per germline, CDR1 MGHDK and CDR2 SYGVNS. The germline V and J ends were trimmed by 2 bases and 5 bases, with 7 bases remaining between them. DNA for the CDR3: TGTGCCAGCAGTGAACCAGGGGATCAGCCCCAGCATTTT. This gives the protein CASSEPGDQPQHF.

The J gene is TRBJ2-3, the V gene TRBV4-2; 9 bases are shared with TRBD2. CDR3 length equals 15 residues. Trimming took 0 bases from V and 7 from J; bases not matched to a gene: 5. Looked up from germline, CDR1 is LGHNA and CDR2 is YNFKEQ. The CDR3 DNA reads as TGTGCCAGCAGCCAAGATGGGCGGGAGGGTTATACGCAGTATTTT. Protein: CASSQDGREGYTQYF.

The gene calls are TRBV5-1 and TRBJ1-2, with 8 bases aligning to TRBD1. V was pared by 4 bases and J by 1 base, with 12 bases of the junction left unmatched. The length of the CDR3 is 17 residues. The germline V gene encodes CDR1 SGHRS and CDR2 YFSETQ. CDR3 region: CASSPGDRQIINYGYTF. The DNA of the CDR3 is TGCGCCAGCAGCCCTGGGGACAGGCAGATTATTAACTATGGCTACACCTTC.

The chain combines TRBV19 with TRBJ1-1, with D uncertain. The CDR3 runs to 15 residues. Germline CDR1 is LNHDA and CDR2 is SQIVND (reference sequence). Trimming cost V 4 bases and J 0 bases, with 12 bases left between them. Here the CDR3 DNA reads TGTGCCAGTAGTACCATCCCCAGGATGAACACTGAAGCTTTCTTT. Amino acid sequence: CASSTIPRMNTEAFF.

The V call is TRBV5-1, the J call TRBJ2-7, with 14 bases aligning to TRBD2. Germline values: CDR1 SGHRS, CDR2 YFSETQ. The CDR3 contains 19 residues. Trimming at V came to 0 bases and at J to 0 bases, leaving 8 bases not matched to a gene. For the CDR3, the DNA is TGCGCCAGCAGCTTGGCTGGACTAGCGGGAGGCTCGAGCTCCTACGAGCAGTACTTC. Residues: CASSLAGLAGGSSSYEQYF. Combining the CDR3 with reference TRBV5-1 and TRBJ2-7 gives the whole variable domain KAGVTQTPRYLIKTRGQQVTLSCSPISGHRSVSWYQQTPGQGLQFLFEYFSETQRNKGNFPGRFSGRQFSNSRSEMNVSTLELGDSALYLCASSLAGLAGGSSSYEQYFGPGTRLTVT.

The chain employs TRBV6-6 and TRBJ1-5; 7 bases line up with TRBD1. The CDR3 has 15 amino acids. The germline V gene encodes CDR1 MNHNY and CDR2 SVGAGI (reference sequence). V shed 6 bases, J shed 7 bases, and the junction held 12 bases outside the gene matches. CDR3 region: CASSQIGGGRQPQHF. The CDR3 DNA reads TGTGCCAGCAGCCAGATTGGAGGGGGCAGGCAGCCCCAGCATTTT.

V usage is TRBV2 and J usage is TRBJ2-3; D gene uncertain. The germline V and J ends were trimmed by 6 bases and 0 bases, with 4 bases remaining between them. The CDR3 spans 12 residues. From germline, CDR1 is SNHLY and CDR2 FYNNEI. The CDR3 is CASRTSTDTQYF. The CDR3, as DNA: TGTGCCAGCAGAACTAGCACAGATACGCAGTATTTT.

The chain recombines TRBV18 with TRBJ1-5; 8 bases are a match to TRBD1. Germline trimming cut 4 bases from V and 4 bases from J; bases unmatched to any gene: 9. Germline CDR1 is KGHSH and CDR2 is LQKENI. This CDR3 has 16 residues. DNA of the CDR3: TGTGCCAGCTCACTCGACCGTGACAGGGGAAATCAGCCCCAGCATTTT. Translating gives CASSLDRDRGNQPQHF.